A selection of T cell receptor beta chains follows, all from one sample in a study of T cell changes during pregnancy in multiple sclerosis. Profiling relied on immunoSEQ multiplex PCR, and the TCRdb table lists in-frame clones only, not all of them. The profile covers 65,000 to 90,000 clones, with roughly 92% appearing a single time and roughly 2% taken by the ten largest. The starting material was peripheral blood, obtained in the second trimester of pregnancy. Receptors originate from a female donor with multiple sclerosis, enrolled in a pregnancy study. Both conserved end residues are part of each CDR3. The D gene is left open where the match is weak. Part of the rows lack a size; the others show once, few, many or a class for expanded clones.

j_call cdr3_length clone_size d_call v_call cdr3_aa cdr3_nt
TRBJ2-1 15 . TRBD1 TRBV18 CASSRQGAQDNEQFF TGTGCCAGCTCTCGACAGGGGGCGCAGGACAATGAGCAGTTCTTC
TRBJ2-3 14 . . TRBV7-8 CASYYPGVSDTQYF TGTGCCAGTTACTATCCGGGAGTTTCAGATACGCAGTATTTT
TRBJ2-2 14 . TRBD1 TRBV19 CASSWTGAGGELFF TGTGCCAGTAGTTGGACAGGGGCTGGCGGGGAGCTGTTTTTT
TRBJ2-7 15 few . TRBV5-1 CASSSSEPISYEQYF TGCGCCAGCAGCTCCTCTGAGCCCATCTCCTACGAGCAGTACTTC
TRBJ2-3 17 . TRBD2 TRBV27 CASSPTRLAGAPDTQYF TGTGCCAGCAGTCCCACCCGACTAGCGGGAGCGCCAGATACGCAGTATTTT
TRBJ1-1 16 . . TRBV4-3 CASSPMAELRIDEAFF TGCGCCAGCAGCCCCATGGCGGAGCTTCGAATAGATGAAGCTTTCTTT
TRBJ1-5 13 . . TRBV6-1 CASNLWTDQPQHF TGTGCCAGCAATCTGTGGACAGATCAGCCCCAGCATTTT
TRBJ2-1 14 . . TRBV5-4 CASSSGGQPVEQFF TGTGCCAGCAGCTCCGGGGGGCAGCCAGTGGAGCAGTTCTTC
TRBJ2-1 12 . . TRBV2 CASSGDYNEQFF TGTGCCAGCAGTGGAGACTACAATGAGCAGTTCTTC
TRBJ2-1 15 . . TRBV2 CASSSGGSSYNEQFF TGTGCCAGCAGTAGCGGAGGGAGCTCCTACAATGAGCAGTTCTTC
TRBJ2-1 15 . . TRBV7-3 CASSLSGSQGNEQFF TGTGCCAGCAGCTTAAGTGGGTCCCAGGGGAATGAGCAGTTCTTC
TRBJ2-1 14 . . TRBV21-1 CASSEPGSPNEQFF TGTGCCAGCAGCGAACCGGGATCCCCCAATGAGCAGTTCTTC
TRBJ1-1 14 . . TRBV9 CASSGPGGGTEAFF TGTGCCAGCAGCGGGCCGGGGGGAGGGACTGAAGCTTTCTTT
TRBJ2-1 18 . TRBD2 TRBV19 CASSAFPPGLAGGGEQFF TGTGCCAGTAGTGCATTCCCTCCGGGACTAGCGGGAGGTGGTGAGCAGTTCTTC
TRBJ1-1 17 . TRBD1 TRBV9 CASSVDPTGGINTEAFF TGTGCCAGCAGCGTAGACCCGACAGGGGGCATTAACACTGAAGCTTTCTTT
TRBJ1-6 15 . TRBD1 TRBV9 CASSSRDRGGSPLHF TGTGCCAGCAGCTCTAGGGACAGGGGAGGTTCACCCCTCCACTTT
TRBJ2-5 17 . TRBD2 TRBV7-9 CASSPTGTGGNRETQYF TGTGCCAGCAGCCCGACGGGGACGGGGGGGAATCGGGAGACCCAGTACTTC
TRBJ2-3 16 . TRBD2 TRBV9 CASSVRGLAGTDTQYF TGTGCCAGCAGCGTCCGAGGACTAGCCGGCACAGATACGCAGTATTTT
TRBJ1-2 15 . . TRBV19 CASSILTAATYGYTF TGTGCCAGTAGTATTCTTACGGCGGCTACCTATGGCTACACCTTC
TRBJ1-5 14 . TRBD1 TRBV28 CASSLPGQGKPQHF TGTGCCAGCAGTTTACCCGGACAGGGGAAGCCCCAGCATTTT
TRBJ2-3 15 . TRBD2 TRBV30 CAYRTSGSWPDTQYF TGTGCCTACCGGACTAGCGGGAGCTGGCCAGATACGCAGTATTTT
TRBJ1-2 14 . TRBD1 TRBV5-8 CASSASQGVRGYTF TGCGCCAGCAGCGCCTCACAGGGGGTGCGAGGCTACACCTTC
TRBJ2-3 16 . TRBD1 TRBV10-3 CAISESGTGVTDTQYF TGTGCCATCAGTGAGTCCGGGACAGGGGTCACAGATACGCAGTATTTT
TRBJ2-2 17 . TRBD2 TRBV5-1 CASSASMGLATTGELFF TGCGCCAGCAGCGCCTCCATGGGACTAGCGACGACCGGGGAGCTGTTTTTT
TRBJ1-2 15 . . TRBV7-2 CASSLPGGINYGYTF TGTGCCAGCAGCTTACCCGGGGGGATCAACTATGGCTACACCTTC
TRBJ1-6 16 once . TRBV15 CATSIDTGAYNSPLHF TGTGCCACCAGCATCGATACAGGAGCCTATAATTCACCCCTCCACTTT
TRBJ1-1 13 . . TRBV7-9 CASSPTANTEAFF TGTGCCAGCAGCCCGACAGCGAACACTGAAGCTTTCTTT
TRBJ2-1 17 . . TRBV7-2 CASSLVKEGREYNEQFF TGTGCCAGCAGCTTAGTAAAGGAGGGACGAGAATACAATGAGCAGTTCTTC
TRBJ2-7 15 . TRBD1 TRBV6-5 CASTWGQGASYEQYF TGTGCCAGCACCTGGGGACAGGGGGCTTCCTACGAGCAGTACTTC
TRBJ2-3 16 . TRBD2 TRBV5-4 CASSPGLAGRTDTQYF TGTGCCAGCAGCCCGGGACTAGCGGGACGTACAGATACGCAGTATTTT
TRBJ2-7 13 . TRBD1 TRBV27 CASSLNRGYEQYF TGTGCCAGCAGTTTAAACAGGGGTTACGAGCAGTACTTC
TRBJ2-5 14 once . TRBV27 CASSLRRNQETQYF TGTGCCAGCAGTTTACGGCGGAACCAAGAGACCCAGTACTTC
TRBJ1-6 15 . . TRBV4-2 CASSQDSSYNSPLHF TGTGCCAGCAGCCAGGACAGCTCCTATAATTCACCCCTCCACTTT
TRBJ2-7 15 . TRBD2 TRBV5-1 CASSILSGGAYEQYF TGCGCCAGCAGCATCCTCAGCGGGGGGGCCTACGAGCAGTACTTC
TRBJ1-1 14 . . TRBV7-9 CASSLVAGYTEAFF TGTGCCAGCAGCTTAGTGGCAGGTTACACTGAAGCTTTCTTT
TRBJ2-7 15 once TRBD2 TRBV5-1 CASSLELAGGYEQYF TGCGCCAGCAGCCTGGAACTAGCGGGAGGGTACGAGCAGTACTTC
TRBJ1-5 20 . . TRBV27 CASSLRWGTGPTESNQPQHF TGTGCCAGCAGTTTAAGGTGGGGCACAGGGCCGACCGAGAGCAATCAGCCCCAGCATTTT
TRBJ1-6 13 . TRBD1 TRBV11-3 CASRDRLNSPLHF TGTGCCAGCCGGGACAGACTAAATTCACCCCTCCACTTT
TRBJ2-5 15 . TRBD1 TRBV19 CASSPPAGGRETQYF TGTGCCAGTAGTCCTCCTGCAGGGGGCAGGGAGACCCAGTACTTC
TRBJ2-2 14 . TRBD2 TRBV7-7 CASSALAGAGELFF TGTGCTAGCAGCGCCCTAGCGGGAGCCGGGGAGCTGTTTTTT
TRBJ2-1 13 few TRBD2 TRBV23-1 CASSHRREGFQFF TGCGCCAGCAGTCACCGAAGGGAGGGATTTCAGTTCTTC
TRBJ2-7 16 . TRBD1 TRBV27 CASSLLGTGGGYEQYF TGTGCCAGCAGTTTATTGGGGACAGGGGGCGGGTACGAGCAGTACTTC